The table lists the clone carrying this T cell receptor (beta chain) with many counts. This entry is derived from a study of CD8+CD57+ T cells in acquired aplastic anemia. Study-wide background: Recorded DNA amounts for sorted CD4+ and CD8+ cells had an average of approximately 2.9 ug.

Patients included in sequencing had previously demonstrated CD8+CD57+ cell expansion by flow cytometry. Trimming pared 6 bases from V and 2 bases from J, leaving 14 bases between. The V gene's germline CDR1 is MNHNS and CDR2 SASEGT. This CDR3 region has 14 residues. Genomic DNA was employed as the template in profiling TCR beta VDJ and CDR3. TCRdb re-called the reads through MiXCR, storing one row per CDR3 protein. The sample contains roughly 100,000 distinct CDR3 sequences, about 63% of which appear only once. This receptor was obtained from a human donor with aplastic anemia. The sample taken for sequencing was sorted CD4+, CD8+, or CD8+CD57+ T cells (not recorded which) from PBMCs. The chain carries TRBV6-1 and TRBJ2-7; D is perhaps TRBD2 (5 bases). CDR3 region: CASSPNSGTYEQYF. The CDR3 nucleotides read TGTGCCAGCAGCCCCAACAGCGGAACCTACGAGCAGTACTTC.